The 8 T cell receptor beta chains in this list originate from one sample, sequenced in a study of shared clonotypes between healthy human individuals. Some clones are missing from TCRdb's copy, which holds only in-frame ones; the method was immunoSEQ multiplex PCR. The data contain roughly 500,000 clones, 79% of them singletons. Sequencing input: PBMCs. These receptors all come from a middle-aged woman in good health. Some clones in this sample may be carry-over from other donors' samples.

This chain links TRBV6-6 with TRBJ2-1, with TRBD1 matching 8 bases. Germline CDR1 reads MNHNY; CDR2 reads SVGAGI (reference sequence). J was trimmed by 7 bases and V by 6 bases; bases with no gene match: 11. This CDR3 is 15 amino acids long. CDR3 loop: CASSPPGQAGNEQFF. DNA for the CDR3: TGTGCCAGCAGCCCCCCGGGACAGGCCGGGAATGAGCAGTTCTTC.

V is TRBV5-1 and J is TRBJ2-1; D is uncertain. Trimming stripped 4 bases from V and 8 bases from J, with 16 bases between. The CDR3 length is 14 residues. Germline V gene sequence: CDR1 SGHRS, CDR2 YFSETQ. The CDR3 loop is CASSTRPQFDEQFF. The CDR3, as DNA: TGCGCCAGCAGCACCAGGCCCCAGTTCGATGAGCAGTTCTTC.

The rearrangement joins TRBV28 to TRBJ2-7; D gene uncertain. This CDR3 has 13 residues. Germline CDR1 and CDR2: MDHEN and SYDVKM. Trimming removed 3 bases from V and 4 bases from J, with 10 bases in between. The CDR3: CASSFSLVYEQYF. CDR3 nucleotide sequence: TGTGCCAGCAGTTTTAGTTTAGTGTACGAGCAGTACTTC.

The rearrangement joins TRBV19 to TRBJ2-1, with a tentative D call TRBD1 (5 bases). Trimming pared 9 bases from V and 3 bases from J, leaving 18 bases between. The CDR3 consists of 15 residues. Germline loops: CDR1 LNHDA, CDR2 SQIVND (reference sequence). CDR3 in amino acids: CASRSKGWGYNEQFF. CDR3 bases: TGTGCCAGCAGAAGTAAGGGGTGGGGCTACAATGAGCAGTTCTTC.

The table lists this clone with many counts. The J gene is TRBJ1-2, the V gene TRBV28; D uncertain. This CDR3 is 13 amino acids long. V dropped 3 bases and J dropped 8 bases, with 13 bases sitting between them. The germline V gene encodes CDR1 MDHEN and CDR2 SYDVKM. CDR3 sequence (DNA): TGTGCCAGCAGTTTTGAGGCTTCCGGGGGCTACACCTTC. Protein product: CASSFEASGGYTF.

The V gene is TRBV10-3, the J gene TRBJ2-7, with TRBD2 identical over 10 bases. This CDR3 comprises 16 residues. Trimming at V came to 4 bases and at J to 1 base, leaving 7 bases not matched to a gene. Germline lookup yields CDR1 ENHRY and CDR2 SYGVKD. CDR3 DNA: TGTGCCATCAGTGGCCCAACTAGCGGGGTTTCCTACGAGCAGTACTTC. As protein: CAISGPTSGVSYEQYF.

CDR3 coding DNA: TGTGCCAGCAGCCCCGGGACTAGCTGGAATGAGCAGTTCTTC. Residues: CASSPGTSWNEQFF. The chain recombines TRBV7-2 with TRBJ2-1; 9 bases fit TRBD2. Germline loops: CDR1 SGHTA, CDR2 FQGNSA. The CDR3 length is 14 residues. Trimming at V came to 5 bases and at J to 7 bases, leaving 6 bases not matched to a gene.

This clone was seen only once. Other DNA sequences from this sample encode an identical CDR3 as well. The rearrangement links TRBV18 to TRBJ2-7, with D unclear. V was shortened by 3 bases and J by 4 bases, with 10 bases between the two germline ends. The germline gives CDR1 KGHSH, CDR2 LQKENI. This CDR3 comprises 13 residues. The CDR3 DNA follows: TGTGCCAGCTCACCGAGGTCAGATTACGAGCAGTACTTC. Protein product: CASSPRSDYEQYF.